This TCR beta chain was sequenced for a study of cytomegalovirus exposure and HLA in healthy donors. Study-level results: CMV antigen specificity of three CMV-associated chains was confirmed in vitro. It was found in a later analysis that first-cohort TCR clusters tended to co-occur in the approximately 120 validation repertoires.

A word on this clone: What it binds is not known.

Using immunoSEQ multiplex PCR, the repertoire was profiled, and TCRdb retains in-frame clones only, with some absent. The data hold 130,000 to 150,000 clones, with roughly nine tenths observed a single time. Trimming removed 4 bases from V and 0 bases from J; junction bases left unmatched: 9. This CDR3 region has 17 residues. Germline loops: CDR1 SGHRS, CDR2 YFSETQ. Sequenced: PBMCs. This TCR came from a woman under 30 in good health and CMV-seropositive. The rearrangement uses TRBV5-1 and TRBJ1-3, with TRBD1 matching over 8 bases. The CDR3 nucleotides read TGCGCCAGCAGCGGAATGACAGGGGATAGCTCTGGAAACACCATATATTTT. Protein product: CASSGMTGDSSGNTIYF.